One sample yielded the 11 T cell receptor beta chains listed below, sequenced in a study of blood T cells in healthy people across ages. Through a sample-barcoded 5' primer and a J-beta primer mix, a second PCR was run for roughly 7 to 11 cycles. TCRdb re-derived calls from the 5' RACE reads in MiXCR, one entry per CDR3 protein. Of about 1.6 million distinct CDR3 sequences listed, 34% are singletons. Sequenced input: blood. The receptors stem from a woman aged 25 to 45 in good health.

CDR3: CSATLGGGGSHEQFF. In DNA, the CDR3 is TGCAGTGCCACCCTCGGGGGCGGGGGATCCCACGAGCAGTTCTTC. This sequence joins TRBV20-1 and TRBJ2-1; a possible D gene is TRBD2 (7 bases). This CDR3 is 15 amino acids long. Trimming took off 6 bases at V and 10 bases at J, with 25 bases between the two ends. In germline, CDR1 is DFQATT, CDR2 SNEGSKA (reference sequence).

This clonotype has only a few counts. The chain is built from TRBV6-1 and TRBJ2-5, with D perhaps being TRBD1 or TRBD2 (5 bases each). Between the trimmed V and J ends, which lost 7 bases and 0 bases, there was a span of 18 bases. This CDR3 is 16 amino acids long. CDR1 and CDR2 from the germline V gene are MNHNS and SASEGT. This CDR3 reads CASTGSGLTYQETQYF. For the CDR3, the DNA is TGTGCCAGCACGGGATCGGGGCTAACATACCAAGAGACCCAGTACTTC.

This clonotype occurred many times. V gene TRBV9 combines with J gene TRBJ2-2, with TRBD1 identical over 8 bases. CDR1 and CDR2 (germline): SGDLS, YYNGEE. The CDR3 is made up of 14 amino acids. J lost 4 bases, V lost 4 bases, and 3 bases had no gene match. CDR3 sequence: CASSSTGGTGELFF. In DNA, the CDR3 is TGTGCCAGCAGCAGTACAGGGGGCACCGGGGAGCTGTTTTTT.

The chain couples TRBV2 to TRBJ1-2; 9 nucleotides match TRBD1. Germline-derived CDR1 and CDR2 are SNHLY and FYNNEI. The V segment lost 9 bases and the J segment 7 bases; nucleotides outside the gene matches: 9. This CDR3 has 13 residues. CDR3: CASQRDRETGYTF. In nucleotides, the CDR3 is TGTGCCAGTCAACGGGACAGGGAGACTGGCTACACCTTC.

The chain couples TRBV5-1 to TRBJ2-2; either TRBD1 or TRBD2 may fit D (6 bases each). Trimming cost V 4 bases and J 7 bases, with 20 bases left between them. This CDR3 has 16 amino acids. Germline V gene data show CDR1 as SGHRS and CDR2 as YFSETQ. This CDR3 reads CASSLGSGGAVGELFF. DNA of the CDR3: TGCGCCAGCAGCCTAGGTTCCGGGGGCGCAGTCGGGGAGCTGTTTTTT.

This rearrangement joins TRBV7-9 to TRBJ1-2, with D unresolved. CDR1 and CDR2 from the germline V gene are SEHNR and FQNEAQ (reference sequence). Trimming stripped 11 bases from V and 4 bases from J, with 17 bases between. The CDR3 totals 13 residues. The CDR3 reads CAGSRGGFYGYTF. The CDR3 region has the DNA TGTGCCGGCTCTCGGGGAGGCTTCTATGGCTACACCTTC.

This chain links TRBV7-6 with TRBJ1-2; D is uncertain. The CDR3 runs 18 residues. Germline lookup yields CDR1 SGHVS and CDR2 FNYEAQ. Trimming shortened V by 5 bases and J by 1 base, and 23 bases separated the two germline ends. Written as DNA, the CDR3 is TGTGCCAGCAGCCCGCTCGGCAGTGGGCTCGCTGATAACTATGGCTACACCTTC. Protein product: CASSPLGSGLADNYGYTF.

The CDR3 nucleotides are TGCAGTGCTAGAGACGGACAGAAAAACTATGGCTACACCTTC. It translates to CSARDGQKNYGYTF. The chain couples TRBV20-1 to TRBJ1-2, with D possibly TRBD1 on 6 matching bases. The CDR3 contains 14 residues. Germline lookup yields CDR1 DFQATT and CDR2 SNEGSKA (reference sequence). Trimming pared 0 bases from V and 2 bases from J, leaving 10 bases between.

The rearrangement uses TRBV15 and TRBJ2-1; the D is unclear. The ends were cut back, 1 base at V and 0 bases at J, with 13 bases in the middle. The V gene's germline CDR1 is LNHNV and CDR2 YYDKDF (reference sequence). This CDR3 has 17 residues. The CDR3 protein is CATSRVAGGRSYNEQFF. The CDR3 DNA is TGTGCCACCAGCAGAGTAGCCGGTGGGCGCTCCTACAATGAGCAGTTCTTC.

This rearrangement joins TRBV6-1 to TRBJ2-7; D is unclear. The J call may be wrong; the DNA end is better matched by TRBJ2-5. CDR3 length: 17 amino acids. Germline V gene sequence: CDR1 MNHNS, CDR2 SASEGT. The CDR3 is CASKKGGGWMSKETQYF. The CDR3 DNA follows: TGTGCCAGCAAAAAGGGTGGCGGTTGGATGTCTAAAGAGACCCAGTACTTC.

This clonotype came up a few times. The chain uses TRBV7-2 and TRBJ2-1; 9 nucleotides agree with TRBD2. The CDR3 runs to 11 residues. CDR1 and CDR2 from the germline V gene are SGHTA and FQGNSA. With V trimmed by 4 bases and J by 13 bases, 2 bases remained unmatched. The CDR3 DNA reads TGTGCCAGCAGCTCCGGGACTAGCCAGTTCTTC. It yields the protein CASSSGTSQFF.